The following is a TCR beta chain sequence with its context. Its antigen is not identified. This specimen comes from a study of cytomegalovirus exposure and HLA in healthy donors. This donor's file did not include a recorded CMV serostatus. Amplification used 60 Vbeta primers and 13 Jbeta primers. This table comes from immunoSEQ multiplex PCR, and its TCRdb copy is limited to in-frame clones, with some not included. The repertoire holds just over 65,000 clones, 75% to 85% seen once, with 6.5% in the top ten. General study points: The dataset shows that most TCR sequences were rare, while some public TCRs occurred in many donors.

Germline V gene sequence: CDR1 MNHEY, CDR2 SVGAGI. This CDR3 region has 14 residues. V is TRBV6-5 and J is TRBJ2-5, with 7 bases aligning to TRBD2. The J call may be mistaken, given a closer DNA end match to TRBJ2-7. Sample: PBMCs. This sequence was found in a human donor in good health. This CDR3 reads CASTLGGNSYEQYF. The CDR3 nucleotides are TGTGCCAGCACGTTGGGGGGGAACTCCTACGAGCAGTACTTC.